The clone carrying this TCR beta chain came up a few times. Its antigen is unidentified. Per the germline V gene, CDR1 is SEHNR and CDR2 is FQNEAQ (reference sequence). Trimming stripped 3 bases from V and 4 bases from J, with 10 bases between. The CDR3 sequence is 13 residues long. TCRdb independently ran MiXCR on the 5' RACE reads; one entry per CDR3 protein. Among approximately 220,000 distinct CDR3 sequences, 7.5% were seen once, and the ten largest hold under 6.5%. The record originates from a study of identical twins. Broader study findings: Among beta out-of-frame sequences, excess sharing between twins appeared weaker. Diverse VJ usage suggested most zero-insertion clonotypes were not invariant T cells.

These data were also filed under a second study, of yellow fever vaccine responses in identical twins.

This TCR derives from a woman between 18 and 29 years old in good health. Sequencing was done on a sample of CD8+ T cells sorted from blood. V gene TRBV7-9 combines with J gene TRBJ2-7; possible D gene TRBD1, 6 bases. DNA of the CDR3: TGTGCCAGCAGCTTGCCAGACAGGTACGAGCAGTACTTC. Its protein is CASSLPDRYEQYF.